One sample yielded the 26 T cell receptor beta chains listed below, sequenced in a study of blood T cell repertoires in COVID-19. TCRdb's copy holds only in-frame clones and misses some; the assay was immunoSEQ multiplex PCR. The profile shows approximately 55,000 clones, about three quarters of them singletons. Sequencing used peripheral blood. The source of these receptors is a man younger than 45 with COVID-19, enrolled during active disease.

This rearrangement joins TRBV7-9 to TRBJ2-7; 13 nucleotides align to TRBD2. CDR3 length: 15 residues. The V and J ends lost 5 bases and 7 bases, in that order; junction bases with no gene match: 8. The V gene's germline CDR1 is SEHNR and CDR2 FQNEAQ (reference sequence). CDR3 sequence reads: CASSPLLAGGGEQYF. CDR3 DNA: TGTGCCAGCAGCCCCCTACTAGCGGGAGGGGGTGAGCAGTACTTC.

CDR3 sequence: CASSQALATTTDTQYF. The CDR3 DNA follows: TGTGCCAGCAGCCAAGCCCTAGCGACCACCACAGATACGCAGTATTTT. V usage is TRBV3-1 (or the pseudogene TRBV3-2) and J usage is TRBJ2-3; D might be TRBD2 (6 bases). From germline, CDR1 is LGHDT and CDR2 YNNKEL (reference sequence). Trimming took 1 base from V and 2 from J, leaving 13 bases between them. The CDR3 covers 16 residues.

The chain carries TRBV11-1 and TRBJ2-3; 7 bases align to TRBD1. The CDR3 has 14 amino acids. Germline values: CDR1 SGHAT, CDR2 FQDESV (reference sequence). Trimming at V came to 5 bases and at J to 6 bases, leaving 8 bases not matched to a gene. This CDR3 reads CASSEQGQSDTQYF. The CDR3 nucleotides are TGTGCCAGCAGCGAACAGGGGCAAAGCGATACGCAGTATTTT.

The DNA for the CDR3 is TGTGCCAGCAGCCAAGTTTTAGGGACAGTAGGCTATGGCTACACCTTC. It translates to CASSQVLGTVGYGYTF. V gene TRBV4-2 combines with J gene TRBJ1-2; TRBD1 matches 7 bases. The V gene end was trimmed by 1 base and the J gene end by 4 bases; junction bases not matched to a gene: 9. The CDR3 loop spans 16 amino acids. From germline, CDR1 is LGHNA and CDR2 YNFKEQ.

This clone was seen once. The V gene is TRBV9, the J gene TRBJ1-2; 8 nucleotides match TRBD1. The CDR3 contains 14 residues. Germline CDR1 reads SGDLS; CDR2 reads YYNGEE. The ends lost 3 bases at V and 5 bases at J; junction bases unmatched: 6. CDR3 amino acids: CASSAQGATYGYTF. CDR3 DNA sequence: TGTGCCAGCAGCGCGCAGGGGGCGACTTATGGCTACACCTTC.

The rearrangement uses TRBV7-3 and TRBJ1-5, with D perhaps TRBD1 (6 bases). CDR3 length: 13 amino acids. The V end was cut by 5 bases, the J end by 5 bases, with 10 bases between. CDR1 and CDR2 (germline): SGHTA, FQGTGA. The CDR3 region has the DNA TGTGCCAGCAGCCCGAACAGGGATCAGCCCCAGCATTTT. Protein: CASSPNRDQPQHF.

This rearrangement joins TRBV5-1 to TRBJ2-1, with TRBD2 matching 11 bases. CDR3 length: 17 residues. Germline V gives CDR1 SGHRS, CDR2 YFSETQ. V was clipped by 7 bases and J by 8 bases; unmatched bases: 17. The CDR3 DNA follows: TGCGCCAGCCGCCGGGGATTAGCGGGGGGGCCAGGCGATGAGCAGTTCTTC. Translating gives CASRRGLAGGPGDEQFF.

CDR3 DNA: TGTGCCAGTAGTATAGATCTCCCTAGCTCGGATACGCAGTATTTT. Its translation is CASSIDLPSSDTQYF. The rearrangement joins TRBV19 to TRBJ2-3; the D gene is possibly TRBD2 (5 bases). Germline V gene data show CDR1 as LNHDA and CDR2 as SQIVND (reference sequence). The CDR3 has 15 residues. V lost 0 bases and J lost 6, with 13 bases in between. The full variable domain, in which reference TRBV19 and TRBJ2-3 provide the parts outside the CDR3, is DGGITQSPKYLFRKEGQNVTLSCEQNLNHDAMYWYRQDPGQGLRLIYYSQIVNDFQKGDIAEGYSVSREKKESFPLTVTSAQKNPTAFYLCASSIDLPSSDTQYFGPGTRLTVL.

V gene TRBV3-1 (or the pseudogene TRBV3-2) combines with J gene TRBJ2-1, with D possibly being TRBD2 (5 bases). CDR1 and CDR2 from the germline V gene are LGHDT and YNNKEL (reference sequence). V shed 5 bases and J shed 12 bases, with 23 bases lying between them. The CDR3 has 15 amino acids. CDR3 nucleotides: TGTGCCAGCAGCTCCAGCGGAGAGGAAGTAGTGGGGCAGTTCTTC. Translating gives CASSSSGEEVVGQFF.

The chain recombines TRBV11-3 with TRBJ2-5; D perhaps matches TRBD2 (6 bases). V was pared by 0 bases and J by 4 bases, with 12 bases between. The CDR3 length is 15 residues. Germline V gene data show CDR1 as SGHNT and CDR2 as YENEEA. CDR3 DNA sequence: TGTGCCAGCAGCTTAGATGGCGGGGCGGGAGAGACCCAGTACTTC. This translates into CASSLDGGAGETQYF.

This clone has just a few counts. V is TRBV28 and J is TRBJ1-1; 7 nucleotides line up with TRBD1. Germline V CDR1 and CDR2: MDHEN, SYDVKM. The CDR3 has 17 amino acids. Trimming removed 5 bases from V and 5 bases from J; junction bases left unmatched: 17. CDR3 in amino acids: CASSPIFIDRERTEAFF. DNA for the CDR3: TGTGCCAGCAGTCCCATTTTTATAGACAGGGAAAGAACTGAAGCTTTCTTT.

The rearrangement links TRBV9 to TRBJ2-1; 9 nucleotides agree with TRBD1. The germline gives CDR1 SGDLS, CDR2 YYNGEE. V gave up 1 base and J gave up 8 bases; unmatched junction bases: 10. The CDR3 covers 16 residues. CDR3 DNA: TGTGCCAGCAGCGTAAGATTCGGACAGGGGAAAGATGAGCAGTTCTTC. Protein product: CASSVRFGQGKDEQFF.

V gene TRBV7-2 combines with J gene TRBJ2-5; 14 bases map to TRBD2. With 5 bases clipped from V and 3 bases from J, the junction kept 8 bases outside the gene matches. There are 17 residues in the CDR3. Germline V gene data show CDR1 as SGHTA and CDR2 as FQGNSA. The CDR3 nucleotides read TGTGCCAGCAGCGAGACTAGCGGGAGGGCCCCCAAAGAGACCCAGTACTTC. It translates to CASSETSGRAPKETQYF.

The CDR3 region has the DNA TGTGCCAGTAGTCAAGTCTTCAGCTCCTACAATGAGCAGTTCTTC. It specifies CASSQVFSSYNEQFF. The gene calls are TRBV19 and TRBJ2-1; D gene ambiguous. The germline gives CDR1 LNHDA, CDR2 SQIVND (reference sequence). V was shortened by 5 bases and J by 0 bases, with 11 bases between the two germline ends. This CDR3 has 15 amino acids.

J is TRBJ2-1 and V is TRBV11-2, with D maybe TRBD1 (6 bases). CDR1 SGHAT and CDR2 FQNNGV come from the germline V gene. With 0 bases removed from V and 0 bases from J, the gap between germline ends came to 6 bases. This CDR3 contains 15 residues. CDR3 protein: CASSLDRGSYNEQFF. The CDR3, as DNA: TGTGCCAGCAGCTTAGACAGGGGCTCCTACAATGAGCAGTTCTTC.

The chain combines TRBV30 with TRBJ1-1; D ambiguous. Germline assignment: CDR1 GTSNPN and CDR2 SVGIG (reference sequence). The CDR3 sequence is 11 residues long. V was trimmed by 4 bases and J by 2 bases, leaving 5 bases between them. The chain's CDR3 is CAWTDNTEAFF. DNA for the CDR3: TGTGCCTGGACAGATAACACTGAAGCTTTCTTT. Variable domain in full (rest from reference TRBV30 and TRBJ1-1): SQTIHQWPATLVQPVGSPLSLECTVEGTSNPNLYWYRQAAGRGLQLLFYSVGIGQISSEVPQNLSASRPQDRQFILSSKKLLLSDSGFYLCAWTDNTEAFFGQGTRLTVV.

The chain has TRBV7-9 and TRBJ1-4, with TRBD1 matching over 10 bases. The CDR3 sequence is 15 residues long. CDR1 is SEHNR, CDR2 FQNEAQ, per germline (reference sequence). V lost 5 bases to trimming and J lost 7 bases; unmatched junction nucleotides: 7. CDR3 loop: CASSLGQGPTEKLFF. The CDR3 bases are TGTGCCAGCAGCCTGGGACAGGGGCCGACTGAAAAACTGTTTTTT.

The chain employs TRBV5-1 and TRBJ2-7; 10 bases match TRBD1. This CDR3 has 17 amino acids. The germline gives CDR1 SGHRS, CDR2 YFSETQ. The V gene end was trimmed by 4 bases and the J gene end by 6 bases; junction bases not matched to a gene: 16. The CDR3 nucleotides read TGCGCCAGCAGCCCGAAATTACCGGGACAGGGGAGTATCGAGCAGTACTTC. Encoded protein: CASSPKLPGQGSIEQYF.

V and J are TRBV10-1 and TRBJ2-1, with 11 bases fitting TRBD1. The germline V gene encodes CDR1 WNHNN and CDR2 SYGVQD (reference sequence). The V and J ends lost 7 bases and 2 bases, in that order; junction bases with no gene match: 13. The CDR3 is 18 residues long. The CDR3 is CASTRTGGSGLPYNEQFF. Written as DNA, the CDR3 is TGCGCCAGCACCAGGACAGGGGGCTCCGGGTTGCCCTACAATGAGCAGTTCTTC.

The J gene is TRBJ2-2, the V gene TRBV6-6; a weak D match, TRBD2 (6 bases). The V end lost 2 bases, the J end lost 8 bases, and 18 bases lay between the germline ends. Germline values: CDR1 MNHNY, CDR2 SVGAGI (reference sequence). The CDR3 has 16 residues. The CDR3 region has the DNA TGTGCCAGCAGTTACCCCAGACTAGTAGGAGGGGGGGAGCTGTTTTTT. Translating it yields CASSYPRLVGGGELFF.

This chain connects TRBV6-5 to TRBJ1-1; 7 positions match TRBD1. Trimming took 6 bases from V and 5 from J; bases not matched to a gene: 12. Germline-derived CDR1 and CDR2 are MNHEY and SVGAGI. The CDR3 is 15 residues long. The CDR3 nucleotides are TGTGCCAGCAGCAAACGAAGGGGGCGTGAAACTGAAGCTTTCTTT. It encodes CASSKRRGRETEAFF.

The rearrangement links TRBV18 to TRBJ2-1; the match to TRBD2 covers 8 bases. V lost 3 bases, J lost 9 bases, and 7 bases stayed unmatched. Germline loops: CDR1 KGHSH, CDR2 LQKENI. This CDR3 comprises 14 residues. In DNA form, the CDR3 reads TGTGCCAGCTCACCCCCGGGGGGGCGGGGTGAGCAGTTCTTC. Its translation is CASSPPGGRGEQFF. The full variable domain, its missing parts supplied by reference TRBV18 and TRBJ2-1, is NAGVMQNPRHLVRRRGQEARLRCSPMKGHSHVYWYRQLPEEGLKFMVYLQKENIIDESGMPKERFSAEFPKEGPSILRIQQVVRGDSAAYFCASSPPGGRGEQFFGPGTRLTVL.

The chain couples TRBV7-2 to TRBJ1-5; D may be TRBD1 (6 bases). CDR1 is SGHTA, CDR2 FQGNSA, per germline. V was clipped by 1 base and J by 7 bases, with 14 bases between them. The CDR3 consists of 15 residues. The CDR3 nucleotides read TGTGCCAGCAGCTTAGTGGCAGGGGCGGAACAGCCCCAGCATTTT. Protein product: CASSLVAGAEQPQHF. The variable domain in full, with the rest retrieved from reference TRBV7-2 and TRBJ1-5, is GAGVSQSPSNKVTEKGKDVELRCDPISGHTALYWYRQSLGQGLEFLIYFQGNSAPDKSGLPSDRFSAERTGGSVSTLTIQRTQQEDSAVYLCASSLVAGAEQPQHFGDGTRLSIL.

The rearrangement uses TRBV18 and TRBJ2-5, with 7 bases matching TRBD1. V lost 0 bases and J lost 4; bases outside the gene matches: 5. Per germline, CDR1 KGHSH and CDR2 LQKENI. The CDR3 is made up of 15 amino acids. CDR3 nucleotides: TGTGCCAGCTCACCACCGCTAGGGGGCAGAGAGACCCAGTACTTC. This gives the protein CASSPPLGGRETQYF.

In DNA form, the CDR3 reads TGTGCCAGCTCACCCGCGGGACAGGGCACTTCACCCCTCCACTTT. It is translated as CASSPAGQGTSPLHF. The chain combines TRBV18 with TRBJ1-6; the match to TRBD1 covers 9 bases. The CDR3 spans 15 residues. Per germline, CDR1 KGHSH and CDR2 LQKENI. Trimming at V came to 3 bases and at J to 9 bases, leaving 6 bases not matched to a gene.

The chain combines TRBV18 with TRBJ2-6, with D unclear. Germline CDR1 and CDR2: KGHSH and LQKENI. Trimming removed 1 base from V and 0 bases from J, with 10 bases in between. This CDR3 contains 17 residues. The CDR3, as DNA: TGTGCCAGCTCACCACGCGGCAACCCCTCTGGGGCCAACGTCCTGACTTTC. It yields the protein CASSPRGNPSGANVLTF. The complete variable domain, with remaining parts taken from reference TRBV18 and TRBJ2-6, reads NAGVMQNPRHLVRRRGQEARLRCSPMKGHSHVYWYRQLPEEGLKFMVYLQKENIIDESGMPKERFSAEFPKEGPSILRIQQVVRGDSAAYFCASSPRGNPSGANVLTFGAGSRLTVL.